The 13 T cell receptor beta chains reported below all come from one sample, sequenced in a study of shared clonotypes between healthy human individuals. Sequenced by immunoSEQ multiplex PCR; TCRdb stores in-frame clones only, minus some. This table has about 2.4 million clones, over 85% appearing once. Sequencing used naive CD4+ T cells from PBMCs. As for subset: CD45RA+ positively selected. The receptors originated from a man in his late teens or twenties in good health. Some clones in this sample may be carry-over from other donors' samples.

The rearrangement links TRBV7-8 to TRBJ2-1, with 12 bases aligning to TRBD2. The length of the CDR3 is 16 residues. The germline gives CDR1 SGHVS, CDR2 FQNEAQ. Trimming took 5 bases from V and 6 from J; bases not matched to a gene: 8. CDR3 nucleotides: TGTGCCAGCAGCGCCCCCGGGACTAGCGGGTCCAATGAGCAGTTCTTC. It codes for CASSAPGTSGSNEQFF.

This clone has only one observation. The chain combines TRBV7-3 with TRBJ2-2; 11 bases match TRBD2. The germline CDR1 and CDR2 sequences are SGHTA and FQGTGA. The CDR3 runs 18 residues. V lost 5 bases, J lost 2 bases, and 10 bases stayed unmatched. CDR3 DNA: TGTGCCAGCAGCCCACCTCCGGGACTAGCGGAAAACACCGGGGAGCTGTTTTTT. This gives the protein CASSPPPGLAENTGELFF.

The chain uses TRBV27 and TRBJ2-5; possible D gene TRBD2, 5 bases. The CDR3 runs 12 residues. CDR1 is MNHEY and CDR2 is SMNVEV in the germline V gene (reference sequence). V lost 6 bases, J lost 7 bases, and 12 bases lay in between. CDR3 protein: CASSYTRGTQYF. The CDR3 DNA reads TGTGCCAGCAGCTACACCCGGGGGACCCAGTACTTC.

The V call is TRBV7-2, the J call TRBJ1-2; no reliable D call. The CDR3 is 15 residues long. Germline V CDR1 and CDR2: SGHTA, FQGNSA. V lost 2 bases, J lost 0 bases, and 10 bases lay in between. The CDR3 DNA follows: TGTGCCAGCAGCTTATCCGGGGTTACTAACTATGGCTACACCTTC. Translation: CASSLSGVTNYGYTF.

The V and J genes are TRBV11-2 and TRBJ1-1; tentatively, D is TRBD1 (5 bases). This CDR3 spans 14 amino acids. V shed 4 bases and J shed 4 bases, with 13 bases lying between them. Germline V lookup: CDR1 SGHAT, CDR2 FQNNGV. CDR3 residues: CASSSRGSPTEAFF. The CDR3 nucleotides read TGTGCCAGCAGCTCGCGGGGCAGCCCCACTGAAGCTTTCTTT.

This clone has just a few counts. The chain couples TRBV19 to TRBJ2-7; TRBD2 matches 8 bases. The V gene end was trimmed by 5 bases and the J gene end by 3 bases; junction bases not matched to a gene: 12. This CDR3 has 16 residues. CDR1 LNHDA and CDR2 SQIVND come from the germline V gene (reference sequence). CDR3 in amino acids: CASSPAGGRSLYEQYF. The DNA of the CDR3 is TGTGCCAGTAGTCCAGCAGGCGGGAGGTCTCTCTACGAGCAGTACTTC.

The V gene is TRBV28, the J gene TRBJ2-5, with 11 nucleotides matching TRBD2. With V trimmed by 5 bases and J by 0 bases, 5 bases remained unmatched. CDR1 is MDHEN, CDR2 SYDVKM, per germline. The length of the CDR3 is 16 residues. CDR3 protein: CASSTPGLADQETQYF. The CDR3 DNA reads TGTGCCAGCAGTACTCCGGGACTAGCGGACCAAGAGACCCAGTACTTC.

This clone has a handful of counts. The V gene is TRBV30, the J gene TRBJ1-4; D gene unclear. Deletions cut 0 bases from V and 8 bases from J, with 10 bases between. The CDR3 runs 13 residues. Germline V gives CDR1 GTSNPN, CDR2 SVGIG (reference sequence). The CDR3 loop reads CAWSVWTGEKLFF. CDR3 bases: TGTGCCTGGAGTGTCTGGACTGGAGAAAAACTGTTTTTT.

The chain is built from TRBV28 and TRBJ2-5, with TRBD1 matching over 10 bases. The CDR3 length is 18 residues. Germline CDR1 and CDR2: MDHEN and SYDVKM. V lost 10 bases and J lost 3; bases outside the gene matches: 20. CDR3 nucleotide sequence: TGTGCCACGGGGTCCGGGACAGGGGTATTTTCAAGCAAAGAGACCCAGTACTTC. It is translated as CATGSGTGVFSSKETQYF.

The CDR3 DNA sequence: TGTGCCAGTCGTAGGCCCCAGGGAGGGGAAAAACTGTTTTTT. Translated, it gives CASRRPQGGEKLFF. This chain connects TRBV27 to TRBJ1-4, with a tentative D call TRBD1 (5 bases). The ends were cut back, 9 bases at V and 8 bases at J, with 19 bases in the middle. Per the germline V gene, CDR1 is MNHEY and CDR2 is SMNVEV (reference sequence). This CDR3 comprises 14 residues.

A note on this clone: The junction does not match germline at one end; this may be a read error. The rearrangement joins TRBV30 to TRBJ2-7; 9 positions agree with TRBD1. The CDR3 totals 15 residues. In germline, CDR1 is GTSNPN, CDR2 SVGIG (reference sequence). The CDR3 region is CARSLPGQGTYEQYF. CDR3 DNA sequence: TGTGCCCGGAGTTTGCCGGGACAGGGAACCTACGAGCAGTACTTC.

Only a few counts were recorded for this clone. This chain joins TRBV29-1 and TRBJ1-1; D not certain. CDR3 length: 14 residues. V was clipped by 1 base and J by 5 bases, with 14 bases between them. Germline-derived CDR1 and CDR2 are SQVTM and ANQGSEA. CDR3 DNA sequence: TGCAGCGTTGAAGCGAGAGGGAAAGGGACTGAAGCTTTCTTT. Its translation is CSVEARGKGTEAFF.

The DNA for the CDR3 is TGTGCCAGCAGTGTAAGGGACCGCTATACAGATACGCAGTATTTT. This codes for CASSVRDRYTDTQYF. The chain recombines TRBV25-1 with TRBJ2-3; D tentatively reads TRBD1 or TRBD2 (5 bases each). The CDR3 has 15 amino acids. Germline CDR1 is MGHDK and CDR2 is SYGVNS. Trimming took off 4 bases at V and 3 bases at J, with 14 bases between the two ends.